Each of the 21 T cell receptor beta chains below was sequenced from the same sample in a study of blood T cells in healthy people across ages. A second PCR of roughly 7 to 11 cycles used a sample-barcoded 5' primer and a J-beta primer mix. TCRdb fed the 5' RACE reads into MiXCR, producing one record per CDR3 protein. The sample carries some 1.5 million distinct CDR3 sequences, approximately 30% recorded once. Input material: blood. These receptors were collected from a woman aged 25 to 39 in good health.

This clonotype appeared a single time. V gene TRBV21-1 combines with J gene TRBJ2-1; the table names TRBD2, a call not compared with the DNA. TRBV21-1 is flagged as a pseudogene. The CDR3 length is 15 residues. The CDR3 region is CASSKDGGGIDEQFF. The CDR3, as DNA: TGTGCCAGCAGCAAAGATGGGGGAGGCATCGATGAGCAGTTCTTC.

This sequence joins TRBV2 and TRBJ2-7, with D perhaps TRBD1 or TRBD2 (5 bases each). Germline CDR1 reads SNHLY; CDR2 reads FYNNEI. V shed 6 bases and J shed 2 bases, with 20 bases lying between them. The CDR3 spans 16 residues. The CDR3 loop is CASRLTRDARTYEQYF. CDR3 DNA sequence: TGTGCCAGCAGACTTACTCGGGACGCAAGGACCTACGAGCAGTACTTC.

This clonotype has at least ten counts. The rearrangement uses TRBV30 and TRBJ1-6, with D hard to call. Germline V gives CDR1 GTSNPN, CDR2 SVGIG (reference sequence). Trimming cost V 7 bases and J 3 bases, with 7 bases left between them. The CDR3 totals 12 residues. The DNA of the CDR3 is TGTGCCTTACAGTACTATAATTCACCCCTCCACTTT. Translation: CALQYYNSPLHF.

The table lists this clonotype with a few counts. The rearrangement uses TRBV7-2 and TRBJ2-2; 15 bases map to TRBD2. V lost 4 bases to trimming and J lost 6 bases; unmatched junction nucleotides: 3. CDR3 length: 16 residues. Looked up from germline, CDR1 is SGHTA and CDR2 is FQGNSA. CDR3 residues: CASSSWTSGRAGELFF. The CDR3 nucleotides read TGTGCCAGCAGCTCCTGGACTAGCGGGAGGGCCGGGGAGCTGTTTTTT.

This clonotype was seen a handful of times. The chain employs TRBV2 and TRBJ2-3, with 11 nucleotides matching TRBD2. The CDR3 sequence is 16 residues long. Trimming at V came to 7 bases and at J to 5 bases, leaving 11 bases not matched to a gene. Per the germline V gene, CDR1 is SNHLY and CDR2 is FYNNEI. The CDR3 loop reads CASNPQTSGEKDTQYF. The CDR3 DNA sequence: TGTGCCAGCAACCCTCAGACTAGCGGGGAAAAAGATACGCAGTATTTT.

This clonotype was observed a few times. The V call is TRBV5-1, the J call TRBJ1-4; D is possibly TRBD1 (5 bases). Germline-derived CDR1 and CDR2 are SGHRS and YFSETQ. The CDR3 sequence is 16 residues long. Trimming left V 0 bases short and J 0 bases short, with 9 bases between. This CDR3 is CASSLEKTATNEKLFF. CDR3 DNA sequence: TGCGCCAGCAGCTTGGAAAAGACAGCAACTAATGAAAAACTGTTTTTT.

This chain joins TRBV4-1 and TRBJ1-1; weak D call: TRBD1 (5 bases). CDR1 and CDR2 from the germline V gene are MGHRA and YSYEKL. V was shortened by 8 bases and J by 2 bases, with 30 bases between the two germline ends. The CDR3 loop spans 19 amino acids. Here the CDR3 DNA reads TGCGCCAGCCTGGACCGGGACGGAGGACAAGGGAGGACAAACACTGAAGCTTTCTTT. It encodes CASLDRDGGQGRTNTEAFF.

This clonotype was seen a handful of times. The genes are TRBV7-3 and TRBJ2-1, with TRBD2 identical over 13 bases. The germline CDR1 and CDR2 sequences are SGHTA and FQGTGA. J gave up 7 bases and V 4 bases, and 16 bases lay outside the gene matches. The CDR3 is 19 residues long. The CDR3 loop reads CASSSTFGTGLAGTNEQFF. The CDR3, as DNA: TGTGCCAGCAGCTCGACCTTCGGTACGGGACTAGCGGGGACGAATGAGCAGTTCTTC. The full variable domain, rest sourced from reference TRBV7-3 and TRBJ2-1, is GAGVSQTPSNKVTEKGKYVELRCDPISGHTALYWYRQSLGQGPEFLIYFQGTGAADDSGLPNDRFFAVRPEGSVSTLKIQRTERGDSAVYLCASSSTFGTGLAGTNEQFFGPGTRLTVL.

The V gene is TRBV6-6, the J gene TRBJ2-1; D may correspond to TRBD1 or TRBD2 (6 bases each). The CDR3 covers 14 residues. Trimming left V 2 bases short and J 13 bases short, with 18 bases between. Germline V gene sequence: CDR1 MNHNY, CDR2 SVGAGI (reference sequence). For the CDR3, the DNA is TGTGCCAGCAGTTACAGGGGGGTCCAAGAGACCCAGTTCTTC. This gives the protein CASSYRGVQETQFF.

V usage is TRBV5-5 and J usage is TRBJ2-7, with D possibly called TRBD1 or TRBD2 (5 bases each). CDR3 length equals 14 residues. The germline V gene has CDR1 SGHKS and CDR2 YYEKEE (reference sequence). V lost 3 bases to trimming and J lost 4 bases, with 14 bases between them. CDR3 in amino acids: CASSSGTARYEQYF. The CDR3 DNA reads TGTGCCAGCAGCTCCGGGACGGCGCGTTACGAGCAGTACTTC.

In this sample, this clonotype turned up many times. This rearrangement joins TRBV15 to TRBJ2-1; D may be TRBD1 or TRBD2 (5 bases each). The CDR3 contains 14 residues. The V gene lost 5 bases and the J gene lost 15 bases, with 23 bases spanning the gap. Germline-derived CDR1 and CDR2 are LNHNV and YYDKDF (reference sequence). In nucleotides, the CDR3 is TGTGCCACCAGCCCCCGCACCCAAGGCAGGGACCTGTTCTTC. Residues: CATSPRTQGRDLFF.

This clonotype was found a few times. V usage is TRBV20-1 and J usage is TRBJ1-5; a weak D match, TRBD1 (6 bases). This CDR3 comprises 14 residues. CDR1 and CDR2 from the germline V gene are DFQATT and SNEGSKA (reference sequence). Trimming removed 6 bases from V and 2 bases from J, with 14 bases in between. For the CDR3, the DNA is TGCAGTGCCTGGGACATTTCTGGCAATCAGCCCCAGCATTTT. Encoded protein: CSAWDISGNQPQHF.

The J gene is TRBJ2-1, the V gene TRBV5-5; D is possibly TRBD1 (5 bases). CDR3 length equals 14 residues. V lost 4 bases and J lost 7, with 15 bases in between. Germline CDR1 reads SGHKS; CDR2 reads YYEKEE (reference sequence). The CDR3 loop is CASSRPIKGNEQFF. CDR3 nucleotide sequence: TGTGCCAGCAGCCGGCCGATCAAGGGGAATGAGCAGTTCTTC.

This clonotype occurred a few times. The chain employs TRBV3-1 and TRBJ2-5, with 8 nucleotides matching TRBD2. CDR3 length: 13 residues. Germline V gene data show CDR1 as LGHDT and CDR2 as YNNKEL (reference sequence). V shed 0 bases, J shed 12 bases, and the junction held 6 bases outside the gene matches. DNA of the CDR3: TGTGCCAGCAGCCAAGATCGGCAGCGGGAGAAGTACTTC. This codes for CASSQDRQREKYF.

This clonotype has ten or more counts. V usage is TRBV7-2 and J usage is TRBJ2-5; 13 bases match TRBD2. The CDR3 totals 16 residues. Germline V CDR1 and CDR2: SGHTA, FQGNSA. Trimming took 0 bases from V and 5 from J; bases not matched to a gene: 3. Here the CDR3 reads CASSLAGTSGIETQYF. CDR3 in DNA: TGTGCCAGCAGCTTAGCCGGGACTAGCGGGATTGAGACCCAGTACTTC.

This clonotype has a handful of counts. The chain recombines TRBV5-1 with TRBJ1-5, with TRBD1 as a possible D gene (5 bases). Germline values: CDR1 SGHRS, CDR2 YFSETQ. The CDR3 sequence is 13 residues long. The V and J ends lost 4 bases and 7 bases respectively, with 12 bases between them. The CDR3 DNA is TGCGCCAGCAGCCGAGGGGTGGACCAGCCCCAGCATTTT. As protein: CASSRGVDQPQHF.

The J gene is TRBJ2-7, the V gene TRBV18; tentative D call: TRBD2 (5 bases). V lost 7 bases and J lost 7, with 17 bases in between. The CDR3 has 13 residues. The germline V gene has CDR1 KGHSH and CDR2 LQKENI. The CDR3 protein is CASLDSQLGEQYF. In nucleotides, the CDR3 is TGTGCCAGCTTGGACTCCCAATTGGGGGAGCAGTACTTC.

The genes are TRBV29-1 and TRBJ2-3; 10 nucleotides line up with TRBD2. Trimming at V came to 6 bases and at J to 3 bases, leaving 12 bases not matched to a gene. CDR1 SQVTM and CDR2 ANQGSEA come from the germline V gene. This CDR3 spans 16 amino acids. The CDR3 is CSVGLAGVPGTDTQYF. As DNA, the CDR3 is TGCAGCGTGGGGCTAGCGGGAGTGCCCGGTACAGATACGCAGTATTTT.

This clonotype turned up a few times. The V and J genes are TRBV6-6 and TRBJ2-2, with 9 positions matching TRBD1. V lost 6 bases and J lost 5; bases outside the gene matches: 4. Germline CDR1 reads MNHNY; CDR2 reads SVGAGI (reference sequence). The CDR3 spans 14 residues. The CDR3 region is CASRRTGETGELFF. CDR3 nucleotide sequence: TGTGCCAGCAGACGGACAGGGGAAACCGGGGAGCTGTTTTTT.

About this clonotype: A read error is likely, as this CDR3 ends without the conserved phenylalanine or tryptophan. The J gene is TRBJ2-5, the V gene TRBV7-9; TRBD2 might be the D (5 bases). The CDR3 has 15 amino acids. Germline loops: CDR1 SEHNR, CDR2 FQNEAQ (reference sequence). V was pared by 2 bases and J by 1 base, with 11 bases between. The CDR3 loop reads CASSLWGAAQETQYY. The CDR3 DNA is TGTGCCAGCAGCTTATGGGGAGCAGCCCAAGAGACCCAGTACTAC.

This clonotype came up a few times. V and J are TRBV27 and TRBJ2-7; 12 bases map to TRBD2. Germline CDR1 is MNHEY and CDR2 is SMNVEV (reference sequence). CDR3 length: 14 residues. The trim removed 2 bases at V and 9 bases at J, leaving 5 bases unmatched. In DNA, the CDR3 is TGTGCCAGCAGTTTACTAGCGGGAGGGCTGGTGCAGTACTTC. It is translated as CASSLLAGGLVQYF.